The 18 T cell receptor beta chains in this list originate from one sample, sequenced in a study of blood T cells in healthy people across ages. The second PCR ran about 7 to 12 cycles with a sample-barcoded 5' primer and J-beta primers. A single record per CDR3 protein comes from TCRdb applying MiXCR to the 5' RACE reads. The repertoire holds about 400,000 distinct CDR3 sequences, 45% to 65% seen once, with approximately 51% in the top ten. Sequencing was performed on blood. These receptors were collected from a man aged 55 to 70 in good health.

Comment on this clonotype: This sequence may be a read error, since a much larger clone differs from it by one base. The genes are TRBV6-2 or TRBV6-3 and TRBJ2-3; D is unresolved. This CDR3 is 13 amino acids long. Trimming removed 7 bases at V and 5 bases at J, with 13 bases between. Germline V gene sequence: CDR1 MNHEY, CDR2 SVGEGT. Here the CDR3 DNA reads TGTGCCAGCAATTCGCCAAATCAAGATACGCAGTATTTT. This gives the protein CASNSPNQDTQYF.

The CDR3 nucleotides read TGTGCCAGCAGCAAATGGGACGGGAGGGCCGGGGATACGCAGTATTTT. Residues: CASSKWDGRAGDTQYF. The chain has TRBV21-1 and TRBJ2-3; the table assigns TRBD2, which was not confirmed against the DNA. TRBV21-1 is a pseudogene locus. CDR3 length: 16 amino acids.

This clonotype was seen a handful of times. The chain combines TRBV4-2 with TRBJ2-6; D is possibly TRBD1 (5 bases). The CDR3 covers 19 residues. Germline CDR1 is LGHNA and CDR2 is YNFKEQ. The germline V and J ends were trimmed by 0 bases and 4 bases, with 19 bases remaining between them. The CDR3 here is CASSQESGDRSSGANVLTF. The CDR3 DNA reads TGTGCCAGCAGCCAAGAGTCCGGAGACAGATCATCCGGGGCCAACGTCCTGACTTTC.

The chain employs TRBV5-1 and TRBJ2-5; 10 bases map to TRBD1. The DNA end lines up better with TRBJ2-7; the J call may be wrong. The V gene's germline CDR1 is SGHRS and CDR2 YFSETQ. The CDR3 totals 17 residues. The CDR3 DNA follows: TGCGCCAGCAGCTTCGCGACAGGGGGCGCAGGGTCCCACGAGCAGTACTTC. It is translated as CASSFATGGAGSHEQYF.

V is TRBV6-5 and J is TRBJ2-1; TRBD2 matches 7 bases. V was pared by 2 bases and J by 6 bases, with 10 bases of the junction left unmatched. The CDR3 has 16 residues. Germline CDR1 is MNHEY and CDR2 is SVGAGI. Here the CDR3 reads CASSYNGGGVVNEQFF. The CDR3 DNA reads TGTGCCAGCAGTTACAACGGTGGGGGGGTAGTCAATGAGCAGTTCTTC.

CDR3 nucleotide sequence: TGTGCCAGCAAGACAGGGGGCTACTCCGAGCAGTACTTC. It specifies CASKTGGYSEQYF. The chain joins TRBV6-1 to TRBJ2-4; the match to TRBD1 covers 10 bases. The J call is doubtful: the DNA matches TRBJ2-7 better. CDR3 length equals 13 residues. The germline V gene encodes CDR1 MNHNS and CDR2 SASEGT.

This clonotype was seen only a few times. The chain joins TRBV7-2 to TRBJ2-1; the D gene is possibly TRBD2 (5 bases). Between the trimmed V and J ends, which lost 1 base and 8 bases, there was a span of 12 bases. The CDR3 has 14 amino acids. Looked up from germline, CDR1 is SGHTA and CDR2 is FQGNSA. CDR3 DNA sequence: TGTGCCAGCAGCTTAGGGCAGCGGATACATGAGCAGTTCTTC. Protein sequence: CASSLGQRIHEQFF.

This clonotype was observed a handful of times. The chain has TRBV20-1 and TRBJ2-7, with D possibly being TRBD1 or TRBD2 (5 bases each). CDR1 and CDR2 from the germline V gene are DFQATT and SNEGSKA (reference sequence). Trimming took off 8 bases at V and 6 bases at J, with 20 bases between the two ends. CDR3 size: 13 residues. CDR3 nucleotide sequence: TGCAGTTTACTAGGGGAAGGCATCGGCGAGCAGTACTTC. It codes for CSLLGEGIGEQYF.

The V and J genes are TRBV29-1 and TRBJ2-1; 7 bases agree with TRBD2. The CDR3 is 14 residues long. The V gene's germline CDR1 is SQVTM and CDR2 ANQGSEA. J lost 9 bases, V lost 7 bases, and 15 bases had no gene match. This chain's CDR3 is CSGQLGTNDGEQFF. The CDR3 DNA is TGCAGCGGCCAGCTCGGGACTAACGACGGTGAGCAGTTCTTC.

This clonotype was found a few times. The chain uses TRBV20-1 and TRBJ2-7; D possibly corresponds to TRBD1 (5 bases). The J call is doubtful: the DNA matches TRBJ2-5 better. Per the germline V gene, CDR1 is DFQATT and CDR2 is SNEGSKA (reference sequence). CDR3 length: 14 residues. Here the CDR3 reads CSARTLDSLETQYF. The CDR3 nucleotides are TGCAGTGCTAGAACCCTCGACAGTCTCGAGACCCAGTACTTC.

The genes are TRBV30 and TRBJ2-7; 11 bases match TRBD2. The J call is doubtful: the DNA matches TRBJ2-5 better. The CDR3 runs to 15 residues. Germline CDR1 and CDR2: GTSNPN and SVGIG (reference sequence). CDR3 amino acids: CAWSVLAGGAGTQYF. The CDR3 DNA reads TGTGCCTGGAGTGTTCTAGCGGGGGGCGCGGGGACCCAGTACTTC.

The CDR3 DNA reads as TGTGCCAGCAGCCACACAGGGGAACAACAAGAGACCCAGTACTTC. This translates into CASSHTGEQQETQYF. This chain joins TRBV4-2 and TRBJ2-5; 7 nucleotides agree with TRBD1. The CDR3 contains 15 residues. V lost 3 bases to trimming and J lost 2 bases; unmatched junction nucleotides: 6. Germline V CDR1 and CDR2: LGHNA, YNFKEQ.

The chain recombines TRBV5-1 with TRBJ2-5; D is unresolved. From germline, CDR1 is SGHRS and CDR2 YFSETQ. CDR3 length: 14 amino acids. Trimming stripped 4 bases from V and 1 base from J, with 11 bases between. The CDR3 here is CASSPQLTQETQYF. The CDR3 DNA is TGCGCCAGCAGCCCACAGTTAACCCAAGAGACCCAGTACTTC.

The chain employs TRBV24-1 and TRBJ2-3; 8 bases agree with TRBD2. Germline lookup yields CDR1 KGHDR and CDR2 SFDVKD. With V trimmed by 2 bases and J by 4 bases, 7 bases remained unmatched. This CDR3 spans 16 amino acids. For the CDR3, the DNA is TGTGCCACCAGTGATTGGGCGGGAGGTATCCCAGATACGCAGTATTTT. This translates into CATSDWAGGIPDTQYF.

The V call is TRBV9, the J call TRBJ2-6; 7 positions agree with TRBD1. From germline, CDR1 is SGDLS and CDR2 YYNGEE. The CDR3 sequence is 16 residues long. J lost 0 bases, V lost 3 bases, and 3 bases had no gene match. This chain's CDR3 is CASSERTGSGANVLTF. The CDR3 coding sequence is TGTGCCAGCAGCGAAAGGACAGGCTCTGGGGCCAACGTCCTGACTTTC. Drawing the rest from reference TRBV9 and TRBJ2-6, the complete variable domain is DSGVTQTPKHLITATGQRVTLRCSPRSGDLSVYWYQQSLDQGLQFLIQYYNGEERAKGNILERFSAQQFPDLHSELNLSSLELGDSALYFCASSERTGSGANVLTFGAGSRLTVL.

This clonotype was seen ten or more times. The CDR3 DNA reads as TGTGCCAGCAGCCTAGCCTACAATGAGCAGTTCTTC. Its translation: CASSLAYNEQFF. The V call is TRBV28, the J call TRBJ2-1; D is ambiguous. CDR1 is MDHEN, CDR2 SYDVKM, per germline. The CDR3 extends over 12 amino acids. V shed 6 bases and J shed 2 bases, with 5 bases lying between them.

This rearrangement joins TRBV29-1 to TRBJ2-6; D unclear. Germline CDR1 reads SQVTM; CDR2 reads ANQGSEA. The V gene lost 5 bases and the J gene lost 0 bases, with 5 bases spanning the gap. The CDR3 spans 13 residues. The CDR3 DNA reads TGCAGCGTTTCAAACTCTGGGGCCAACGTCCTGACTTTC. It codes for CSVSNSGANVLTF.

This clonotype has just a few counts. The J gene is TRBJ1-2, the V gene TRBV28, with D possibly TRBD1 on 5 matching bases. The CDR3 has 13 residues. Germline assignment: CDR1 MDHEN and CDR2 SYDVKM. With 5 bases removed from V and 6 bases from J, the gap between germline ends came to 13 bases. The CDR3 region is CASSVRGADGYTF. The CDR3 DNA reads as TGTGCCAGCAGTGTACGCGGGGCTGATGGCTACACCTTC.